One and the same sample provided the 20 T cell receptor beta chains below, sequenced in a study of cytomegalovirus exposure and HLA in healthy donors. Data came from immunoSEQ multiplex PCR; TCRdb stores just in-frame clones and leaves some out. The sample carries 200,000 to 300,000 clones, about nine tenths recorded once. The source material was PBMCs. The receptors were gathered from a woman younger than 45 in good health and CMV-seronegative.

The CDR3 coding sequence is TGTGCCATATCGACAGGGTTAAACGAAAAACTGTTTTTT. Its protein product is CAISTGLNEKLFF. The rearrangement links TRBV10-3 to TRBJ1-4; 7 nucleotides agree with TRBD1. This CDR3 contains 13 residues. Trimming at V came to 9 bases and at J to 8 bases, leaving 9 bases not matched to a gene. The V gene's germline CDR1 is ENHRY and CDR2 SYGVKD.

V and J are TRBV5-1 and TRBJ1-2; D perhaps matches TRBD1 (5 bases). The V end lost 2 bases, the J end lost 4 bases, and 12 bases lay between the germline ends. The CDR3 sequence is 14 residues long. Germline CDR1 is SGHRS and CDR2 is YFSETQ. The CDR3 DNA sequence: TGCGCCAGCAGCTTATCCGGGGGTACCTATGGCTACACCTTC. It is translated as CASSLSGGTYGYTF.

J is TRBJ1-2 and V is TRBV28, with 10 bases aligning to TRBD1. CDR1 and CDR2 (germline): MDHEN, SYDVKM. The CDR3 extends over 16 amino acids. With 4 bases clipped from V and 6 bases from J, the junction kept 11 bases outside the gene matches. Written as DNA, the CDR3 is TGTGCCAGCAGTTCAATATACGGGGACAGGGGAAATGGCTACACCTTC. Translation gives CASSSIYGDRGNGYTF.

This chain links TRBV29-1 with TRBJ2-6; D is possibly TRBD1 (6 bases). The CDR3 length is 14 residues. The V end was cut by 7 bases, the J end by 1 base, with 11 bases between. The germline gives CDR1 SQVTM, CDR2 ANQGSEA. The CDR3 region has the DNA TGCAGCGCCGCAGGGGTTTCTGGGGCCAACGTCCTGACTTTC. The encoded protein is CSAAGVSGANVLTF.

The rearrangement uses TRBV28 and TRBJ1-1; TRBD1 agrees at 8 bases. The V segment lost 3 bases and the J segment 8 bases; nucleotides outside the gene matches: 2. Germline CDR1 is MDHEN and CDR2 is SYDVKM. The CDR3 extends over 12 amino acids. As DNA, the CDR3 is TGTGCCAGCAGTTTTTGGGACAGGGAAGCTTTCTTT. The encoded protein is CASSFWDREAFF.

This clone appeared once. The genes are TRBV30 and TRBJ1-1; the D gene is possibly TRBD1 (6 bases). The V end was cut by 4 bases, the J end by 4 bases, with 13 bases between. The germline V gene encodes CDR1 GTSNPN and CDR2 SVGIG (reference sequence). The CDR3 consists of 13 residues. The CDR3 is CAWKRGASTEAFF. CDR3 DNA: TGTGCCTGGAAACGGGGGGCTTCCACTGAAGCTTTCTTT.

This chain joins TRBV2 and TRBJ2-3, with D maybe TRBD2 (6 bases). Germline values: CDR1 SNHLY, CDR2 FYNNEI. This CDR3 contains 13 residues. V was trimmed by 6 bases and J by 4 bases, leaving 11 bases between them. In DNA form, the CDR3 reads TGTGCCAGCAGCGGGAGTTGGTCAGATACGCAGTATTTT. It translates to CASSGSWSDTQYF.

V is TRBV28 and J is TRBJ2-5; possible D gene TRBD1, 5 bases. This CDR3 contains 13 residues. Germline V gene lookup returns CDR1 MDHEN and CDR2 SYDVKM. Trimming shortened V by 3 bases and J by 4 bases, and 9 bases separated the two germline ends. The CDR3 nucleotides are TGTGCCAGCAGTTTTGGCAGGGCAGAGACCCAGTACTTC. Translation: CASSFGRAETQYF.

The chain couples TRBV27 to TRBJ2-7, with D maybe TRBD2 (6 bases). V was pared by 0 bases and J by 2 bases, with 8 bases between. In germline, CDR1 is MNHEY, CDR2 SMNVEV (reference sequence). The CDR3 consists of 14 residues. CDR3 in amino acids: CASSLSGEAYEQYF. In nucleotides, the CDR3 is TGTGCCAGCAGTTTATCAGGGGAGGCCTACGAGCAGTACTTC.

The rearrangement joins TRBV7-9 to TRBJ1-3, with D unresolved. V was clipped by 5 bases and J by 3 bases, with 8 bases between them. CDR3 length: 13 amino acids. The germline gives CDR1 SEHNR, CDR2 FQNEAQ (reference sequence). The CDR3 coding sequence is TGTGCCAGCAGCGAGTCAGGTGGAAACACCATATATTTT. It translates to CASSESGGNTIYF.

This rearrangement joins TRBV7-8 to TRBJ2-7, with D possibly matching TRBD2 (6 bases). Trimming stripped 7 bases from V and 5 bases from J, with 18 bases between. Germline assignment: CDR1 SGHVS and CDR2 FQNEAQ. CDR3 size: 14 residues. CDR3 protein: CASTPGLRSHEQYF. For the CDR3, the DNA is TGTGCCAGCACCCCGGGACTGCGGAGCCACGAGCAGTACTTC.

The rearrangement uses TRBV28 and TRBJ2-7, with D unresolved. The CDR3 has 15 amino acids. CDR1 and CDR2 from the germline V gene are MDHEN and SYDVKM. V was cut by 6 bases and J by 5 bases, with 20 bases left in between. CDR3 DNA: TGTGCCAGCAGCCGTATTGTAGAAAGCTTTCACGAGCAGTACTTC. This codes for CASSRIVESFHEQYF. The full variable domain, in which reference TRBV28 and TRBJ2-7 provide the parts outside the CDR3, is DVKVTQSSRYLVKRTGEKVFLECVQDMDHENMFWYRQDPGLGLRLIYFSYDVKMKEKGDIPEGYSVSREKKERFSLILESASTNQTSMYLCASSRIVESFHEQYFGPGTRLTVT.

The V call is TRBV11-2, the J call TRBJ2-7; 9 nucleotides align to TRBD1. The trim removed 6 bases at V and 5 bases at J, leaving 5 bases unmatched. This CDR3 spans 13 amino acids. CDR1 and CDR2 (germline): SGHAT, FQNNGV. Here the CDR3 reads CASSPRDRDEQYF. The DNA for the CDR3 is TGTGCCAGCAGTCCCCGGGACAGGGACGAGCAGTACTTC.

This chain's CDR3 is CASYSRQGAYEQYF. CDR3 sequence (DNA): TGTGCCAGCTACTCAAGGCAGGGGGCGTACGAGCAGTACTTC. This chain joins TRBV28 and TRBJ2-7; 8 nucleotides line up with TRBD1. Per germline, CDR1 MDHEN and CDR2 SYDVKM. V lost 8 bases, J lost 4 bases, and 10 bases stayed unmatched. The CDR3 runs to 14 residues.

This chain links TRBV4-3 with TRBJ2-5, with D perhaps being TRBD1 or TRBD2 (5 bases each). Looked up from germline, CDR1 is LGHNA and CDR2 is YSLEER. V dropped 5 bases and J dropped 1 base, with 14 bases sitting between them. The CDR3 contains 15 residues. DNA of the CDR3: TGCGCCAGCAGCTACGGGACGGGAAGCCAAGAGACCCAGTACTTC. It codes for CASSYGTGSQETQYF.

The chain has TRBV13 and TRBJ2-4; TRBD1 agrees at 11 bases. The V gene's germline CDR1 is PRHDT and CDR2 FYEKMQ (reference sequence). The CDR3 spans 17 residues. The trim removed 3 bases at V and 3 bases at J, leaving 7 bases unmatched. The CDR3 sequence: CASSFGQGAVGKNIQYF. CDR3 bases: TGTGCCAGCAGCTTCGGACAGGGGGCGGTAGGCAAAAACATTCAGTACTTC.

V is TRBV29-1 and J is TRBJ2-3; the match to TRBD2 covers 7 bases. This CDR3 has 13 residues. V dropped 6 bases and J dropped 0; count of bases not matched to a gene: 3. Looked up from germline, CDR1 is SQVTM and CDR2 is ANQGSEA. This CDR3 is CSVERDSTDTQYF. The CDR3 DNA reads as TGCAGCGTGGAGCGGGACAGCACAGATACGCAGTATTTT.

This clone was seen a single time. The J gene is TRBJ2-7, the V gene TRBV4-1, with D possibly matching TRBD1 (6 bases). The germline CDR1 and CDR2 sequences are MGHRA and YSYEKL. CDR3 length: 15 amino acids. V was clipped by 0 bases and J by 3 bases, with 12 bases between them. DNA for the CDR3: TGCGCCAGCAGCCAAGATCCGACAGGTAACTACGAGCAGTACTTC. Amino acids: CASSQDPTGNYEQYF.

The J gene is TRBJ2-7, the V gene TRBV4-3, with 9 bases lining up with TRBD1. This CDR3 contains 17 residues. CDR1 LGHNA and CDR2 YSLEER come from the germline V gene. The junction had 7 bases not matched to a gene; V was cut back by 1 base and J by 0 bases. The CDR3 DNA reads as TGCGCCAGCAGCCAAGTAAGGACAGGGGAGGGCTCCTACGAGCAGTACTTC. Amino acid sequence: CASSQVRTGEGSYEQYF.

The chain has TRBV5-1 and TRBJ2-1, with D possibly matching TRBD1 (5 bases). V lost 0 bases and J 12 bases, leaving 16 bases between the germline ends. CDR3 length: 14 amino acids. In germline, CDR1 is SGHRS, CDR2 YFSETQ. DNA of the CDR3: TGCGCCAGCAGCTTGGGGGGCTTTTTTTCGGTGCAGTTCTTC. Protein product: CASSLGGFFSVQFF.